This T cell receptor (beta chain) was captured in a study of blood T cell repertoires in COVID-19. Overall study context: The samples span acute and convalescent COVID-19 from the United States, Italy and Spain. Sample material is recorded as cDNA or gDNA derived from T cells, B-cell-depleted T cells, or PBMCs.

Authors' processing steps: Estimation of nucleated cell counts was performed using reference gene primer amplification. TCRdb's copy holds only in-frame clones and misses some; the assay was immunoSEQ multiplex PCR. V and J calls and clone size are those listed in that table; D and trimming were worked out from the DNA. The data contain tens of thousands of clones, roughly 85% of them singletons. CDR1 MNHEY and CDR2 SMNVEV come from the germline V gene (reference sequence). The CDR3 runs to 14 residues. V lost 6 bases, J lost 3 bases, and 3 bases stayed unmatched. What was sequenced was peripheral blood. J is TRBJ1-4 and V is TRBV27, with TRBD1 matching over 8 bases. The TCR originated in a man in his 70s in a cohort sampled during active COVID-19. CDR3 loop: CASRTGQANEKLFF. Here the CDR3 DNA reads TGTGCCAGCAGGACGGGACAGGCTAATGAAAAACTGTTTTTT.